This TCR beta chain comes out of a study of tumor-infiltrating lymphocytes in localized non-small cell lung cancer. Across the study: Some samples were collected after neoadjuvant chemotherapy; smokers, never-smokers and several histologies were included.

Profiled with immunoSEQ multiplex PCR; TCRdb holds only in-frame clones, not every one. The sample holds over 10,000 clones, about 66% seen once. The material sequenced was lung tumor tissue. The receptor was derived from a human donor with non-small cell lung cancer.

CDR3 coding DNA: TGTGCCAGTACCTACAGCACCTACAATGAGCAGTTCTTC. It yields the protein CASTYSTYNEQFF. The rearrangement links TRBV19 to TRBJ2-1; D unresolved. Germline V gene sequence: CDR1 LNHDA, CDR2 SQIVND (reference sequence). CDR3 length equals 13 residues. V was clipped by 7 bases and J by 2 bases, with 9 bases between them.